This T cell receptor (beta chain) was sequenced during a study of technical replicates of blood from a handful of donors. This clone was detected only once. Only in-frame clones appear in the TCRdb table, and some are missing; sequencing was by immunoSEQ multiplex PCR. The sample holds approximately 59,000 clones; about 86% are singletons and the top ten take roughly 5%. CDR1 SGHAT and CDR2 FQNNGV come from the germline V gene. This CDR3 is 18 amino acids long. Between the trimmed V and J ends, which lost 0 bases and 1 base, there was a span of 15 bases. This clonotype was obtained from a human donor in good health. Some clones in this sample may be carry-over from other donors' samples. Sequencing was done on a sample of PBMCs. The V and J genes are TRBV11-2 and TRBJ2-2; TRBD2 might be the D (5 bases). The CDR3 loop reads CASSLDEGGRWNTGELFF. CDR3 DNA sequence: TGTGCCAGCAGCTTAGATGAGGGTGGGCGATGGAACACCGGGGAGCTGTTTTTT. Variable domain in full (rest from reference TRBV11-2 and TRBJ2-2): EAGVAQSPRYKIIEKRQSVAFWCNPISGHATLYWYQQILGQGPKLLIQFQNNGVVDDSQLPKDRFSAERLKGVDSTLKIQPAKLEDSAVYLCASSLDEGGRWNTGELFFGEGSRLTVL.